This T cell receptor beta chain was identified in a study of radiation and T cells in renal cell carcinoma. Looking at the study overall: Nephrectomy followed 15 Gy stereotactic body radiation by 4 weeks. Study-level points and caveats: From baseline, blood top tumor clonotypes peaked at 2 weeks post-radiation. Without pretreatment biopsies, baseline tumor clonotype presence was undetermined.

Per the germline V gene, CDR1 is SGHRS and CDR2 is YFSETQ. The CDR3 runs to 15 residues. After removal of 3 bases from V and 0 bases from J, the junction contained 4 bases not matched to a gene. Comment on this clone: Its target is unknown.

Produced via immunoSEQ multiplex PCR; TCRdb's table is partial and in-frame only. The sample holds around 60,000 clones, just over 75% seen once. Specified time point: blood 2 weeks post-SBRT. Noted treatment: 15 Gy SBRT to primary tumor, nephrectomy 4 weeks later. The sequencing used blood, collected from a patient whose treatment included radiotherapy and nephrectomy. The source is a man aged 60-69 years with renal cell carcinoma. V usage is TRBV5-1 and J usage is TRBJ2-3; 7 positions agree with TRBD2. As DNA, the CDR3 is TGCGCCAGCAGCTCCGGGGGGTCTAGCACAGATACGCAGTATTTT. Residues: CASSSGGSSTDTQYF.